The clone carrying this T cell receptor (beta chain) was observed a handful of times. TCR beta chains were sequenced at survey level with immunoSEQ. The protocol was immunoSEQ multiplex PCR, while the TCRdb copy is restricted to in-frame clones and leaves out a portion. The sample shows 68,000 or so clones, around 93% of them seen only once. Germline V gene lookup returns CDR1 SNHLY and CDR2 FYNNEI. The CDR3 is 15 residues long. V dropped 6 bases and J dropped 1; count of bases not matched to a gene: 7. This TCR was sampled from a man aged 35 to 55 with rheumatoid arthritis. Sequencing input: PBMCs. The chain is built from TRBV2 and TRBJ2-7; 9 bases are a match to TRBD1. The CDR3 loop is CASRSGTGWSYEQYF. The CDR3 nucleotides read TGTGCCAGCAGGTCCGGGACAGGGTGGTCCTACGAGCAGTACTTC. The full variable domain, completed using reference TRBV2 and TRBJ2-7, is EPEVTQTPSHQVTQMGQEVILRCVPISNHLYFYWYRQILGQKVEFLVSFYNNEISEKSEIFDDQFSVERPDGSNFTLKIRSTKLEDSAMYFCASRSGTGWSYEQYFGPGTRLTVT.